This T cell receptor beta chain was documented in a study of control samples from healthy donors and cancer patients. With V trimmed by 3 bases and J by 0 bases, 17 bases remained unmatched. The CDR3 loop spans 20 amino acids. Germline assignment: CDR1 KGHSH and CDR2 LQKENI. Here immunoSEQ multiplex PCR was the method, and the copy in TCRdb shows in-frame clones only, minus some. The data contain 75,000 to 80,000 clones, roughly 90% of them singletons. V is TRBV18 and J is TRBJ2-1; 7 positions agree with TRBD2. This receptor was identified in a woman aged 50 to 65 with colorectal cancer. Material: PBMCs. The CDR3 spells CASSPRSGGGVGSSYNEQFF. The CDR3 DNA is TGTGCCAGCTCACCCAGATCGGGCGGGGGTGTTGGCAGCTCCTACAATGAGCAGTTCTTC.